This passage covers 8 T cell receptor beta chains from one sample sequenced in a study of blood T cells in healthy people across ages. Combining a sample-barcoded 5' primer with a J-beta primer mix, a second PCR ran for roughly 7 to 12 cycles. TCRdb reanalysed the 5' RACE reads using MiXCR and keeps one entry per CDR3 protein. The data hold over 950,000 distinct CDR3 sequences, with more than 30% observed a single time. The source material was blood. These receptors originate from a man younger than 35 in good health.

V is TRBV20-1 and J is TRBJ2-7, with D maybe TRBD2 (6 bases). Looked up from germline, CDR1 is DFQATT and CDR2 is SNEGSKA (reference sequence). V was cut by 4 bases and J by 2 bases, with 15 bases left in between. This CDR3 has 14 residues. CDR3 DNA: TGCAGTGCTATAAAAACAGGACTAACCTACGAGCAGTACTTC. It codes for CSAIKTGLTYEQYF.

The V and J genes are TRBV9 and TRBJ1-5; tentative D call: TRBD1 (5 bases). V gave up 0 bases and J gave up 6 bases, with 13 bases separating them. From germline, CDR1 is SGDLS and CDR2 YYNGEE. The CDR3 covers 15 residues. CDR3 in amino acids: CASSVDSRGSQPQHF. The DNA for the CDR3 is TGTGCCAGCAGCGTAGATAGTAGGGGTTCTCAGCCCCAGCATTTT.

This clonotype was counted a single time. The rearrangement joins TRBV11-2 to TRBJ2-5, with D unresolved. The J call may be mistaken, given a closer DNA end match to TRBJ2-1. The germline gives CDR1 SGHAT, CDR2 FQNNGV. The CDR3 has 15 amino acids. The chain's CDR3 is CASSPPGRNQETQFF. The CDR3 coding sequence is TGTGCCAGCAGCCCCCCCGGACGGAACCAAGAGACCCAGTTCTTC.

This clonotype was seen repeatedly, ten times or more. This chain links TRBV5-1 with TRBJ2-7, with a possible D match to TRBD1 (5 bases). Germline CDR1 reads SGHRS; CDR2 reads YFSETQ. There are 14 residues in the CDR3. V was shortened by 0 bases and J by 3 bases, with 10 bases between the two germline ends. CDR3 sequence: CASSLVSRDYEQYF. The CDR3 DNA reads TGCGCCAGCAGCTTGGTTAGCAGGGACTACGAGCAGTACTTC.

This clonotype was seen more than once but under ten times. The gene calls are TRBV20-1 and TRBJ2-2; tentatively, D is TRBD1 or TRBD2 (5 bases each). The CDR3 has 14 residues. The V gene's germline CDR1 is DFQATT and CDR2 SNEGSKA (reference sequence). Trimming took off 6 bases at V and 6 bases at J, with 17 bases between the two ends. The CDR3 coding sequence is TGCAGTGCCTTAGGGGAAACCGGGGCCGGGGAGCTGTTTTTT. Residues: CSALGETGAGELFF.

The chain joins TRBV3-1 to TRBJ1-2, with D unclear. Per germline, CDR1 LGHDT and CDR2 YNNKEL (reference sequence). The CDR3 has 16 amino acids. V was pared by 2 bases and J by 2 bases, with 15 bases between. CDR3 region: CASSQRKGRWNYGYTF. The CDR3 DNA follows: TGTGCCAGCAGCCAACGAAAGGGAAGGTGGAACTATGGCTACACCTTC.

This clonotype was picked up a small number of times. CDR3 sequence: CATTGSTNEKLFF. CDR3 in DNA: TGTGCCACTACAGGCTCAACTAATGAAAAACTGTTTTTT. The V and J genes are TRBV10-3 and TRBJ1-4; D may be TRBD1 (5 bases). Looked up from germline, CDR1 is ENHRY and CDR2 is SYGVKD. The CDR3 has 13 amino acids. The V end was cut by 10 bases, the J end by 0 bases, with 9 bases between.

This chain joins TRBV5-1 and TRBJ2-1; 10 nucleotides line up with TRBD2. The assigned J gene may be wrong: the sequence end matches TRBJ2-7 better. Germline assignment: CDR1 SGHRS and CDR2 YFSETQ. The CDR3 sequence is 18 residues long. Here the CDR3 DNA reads TGCGCCAGCAGCTCGAATCCTTATAGCGGGGGGTCCTACAATGAGCAGTACTTC. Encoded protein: CASSSNPYSGGSYNEQYF.